One sample yielded the 18 T cell receptor beta chains listed below, sequenced in a study of T cell responses to AZD1222 COVID-19 vaccine. The protocol was immunoSEQ multiplex PCR, while the TCRdb copy is restricted to in-frame clones and leaves out a portion. Here the sample spans approximately 270,000 clones, around 93% being singletons. The input for sequencing was peripheral blood, taken 28 days after the second AZD1222 dose. These receptors all stem from an adult who received the AZD1222 COVID-19 vaccine.

This sequence joins TRBV12-3 or TRBV12-4 and TRBJ1-1, with D hard to call. CDR3 length: 13 amino acids. V was cut by 0 bases and J by 11 bases, with 13 bases left in between. The DNA for the CDR3 is TGTGCCAGCAGTTTAGCGCGAGGTTCGGATGCTTTCTTT. The encoded protein is CASSLARGSDAFF.

The chain is built from TRBV5-1 and TRBJ1-1; no firm D call. CDR3 length: 15 amino acids. The germline V gene encodes CDR1 SGHRS and CDR2 YFSETQ. Deletions cut 0 bases from V and 1 base from J, with 10 bases between. CDR3 DNA sequence: TGCGCCAGCAGCTTGGAAGGGTCCCGGAACACTGAAGCTTTCTTT. This gives the protein CASSLEGSRNTEAFF.

V and J are TRBV28 and TRBJ1-2; 7 bases fit TRBD1. The CDR3 sequence is 13 residues long. Trimming took 4 bases from V and 5 from J; bases not matched to a gene: 4. Per germline, CDR1 MDHEN and CDR2 SYDVKM. This CDR3 is CASSSGQAYGYTF. CDR3 coding DNA: TGTGCCAGCAGTTCCGGACAGGCTTATGGCTACACCTTC.

In this sample, this clone turned up once. The chain joins TRBV20-1 to TRBJ2-7; D gene uncertain. The CDR3 has 11 residues. The germline V gene has CDR1 DFQATT and CDR2 SNEGSKA (reference sequence). As DNA, the CDR3 is TGCGGGGTCGAAAGCCTCTACGAGCAGTACTTC. Protein sequence: CGVESLYEQYF.

The gene calls are TRBV4-3 and TRBJ2-3; D gene uncertain. CDR1 and CDR2 (germline): LGHNA, YSLEER. Trimming took 1 base from V and 4 from J, leaving 6 bases between them. The CDR3 runs 13 residues. CDR3 nucleotides: TGCGCCAGCAGCCAAGTCCCATCAGATACGCAGTATTTT. Residues: CASSQVPSDTQYF.

The chain links TRBV9 to TRBJ1-1; possible D gene TRBD1, 6 bases. This CDR3 region has 16 residues. Germline CDR1 is SGDLS and CDR2 is YYNGEE. Trimming took 0 bases from V and 1 from J, leaving 13 bases between them. The CDR3, as DNA: TGTGCCAGCAGCGTAGATCATGGACAGTCGAACACTGAAGCTTTCTTT. Its protein is CASSVDHGQSNTEAFF. Using reference TRBV9 and TRBJ1-1 for the parts outside the CDR3, the full variable domain is DSGVTQTPKHLITATGQRVTLRCSPRSGDLSVYWYQQSLDQGLQFLIQYYNGEERAKGNILERFSAQQFPDLHSELNLSSLELGDSALYFCASSVDHGQSNTEAFFGQGTRLTVV.

The V and J genes are TRBV14 and TRBJ1-1; the D is unclear. V was cut by 4 bases and J by 5 bases, with 8 bases left in between. This CDR3 spans 12 amino acids. Germline V lookup: CDR1 SGHDN, CDR2 FVKESK. CDR3: CASSRSRTEAFF. The CDR3 bases are TGTGCCAGCAGCCGGTCAAGGACTGAAGCTTTCTTT.

This chain links TRBV28 with TRBJ1-2; D might be TRBD1 (5 bases). V was trimmed by 7 bases and J by 4 bases, leaving 16 bases between them. The CDR3 sequence is 14 residues long. From germline, CDR1 is MDHEN and CDR2 SYDVKM. The CDR3 sequence: CASTLIGAGYGYTF. Written as DNA, the CDR3 is TGTGCCAGCACCCTAATCGGGGCCGGCTATGGCTACACCTTC.

The rearrangement links TRBV10-1 to TRBJ2-1, with TRBD2 as a possible D gene (5 bases). The CDR3 runs to 16 residues. The V end lost 3 bases, the J end lost 9 bases, and 21 bases lay between the germline ends. The germline V gene encodes CDR1 WNHNN and CDR2 SYGVQD (reference sequence). CDR3 sequence: CASSDRGESRTGEQFF. The CDR3 DNA sequence: TGCGCCAGCAGTGACCGGGGAGAGTCGCGGACGGGTGAGCAGTTCTTC.

Comment on this clone: Other DNA sequences of this sample code for an identical CDR3. The J gene is TRBJ1-1, the V gene TRBV3-1 (or the pseudogene TRBV3-2); the D is unclear. Trimming shortened V by 1 base and J by 2 bases, and 8 bases separated the two germline ends. There are 14 residues in the CDR3. The germline V gene encodes CDR1 LGHDT and CDR2 YNNKEL (reference sequence). This CDR3 is CASSQVEGNTEAFF. Written as DNA, the CDR3 is TGTGCCAGCAGCCAAGTGGAGGGCAACACTGAAGCTTTCTTT.

The rearrangement uses TRBV27 and TRBJ2-7; D perhaps matches TRBD1 (6 bases). Trimming took off 3 bases at V and 4 bases at J, with 13 bases between the two ends. The CDR3 covers 14 residues. The germline V gene encodes CDR1 MNHEY and CDR2 SMNVEV (reference sequence). Here the CDR3 reads CASSFSDRTYEQYF. In nucleotides, the CDR3 is TGTGCCAGCAGTTTCTCGGACAGAACTTACGAGCAGTACTTC.

J is TRBJ1-4 and V is TRBV13; 8 nucleotides align to TRBD1. CDR1 is PRHDT and CDR2 is FYEKMQ in the germline V gene (reference sequence). With 3 bases clipped from V and 7 bases from J, the junction kept 7 bases outside the gene matches. The CDR3 totals 15 residues. The CDR3 reads CASSLRAGGGEKLFF. The CDR3 DNA sequence: TGTGCCAGCAGCTTGAGGGCAGGGGGCGGTGAAAAACTGTTTTTT.

The chain joins TRBV30 to TRBJ1-1, with D perhaps TRBD1 (6 bases). With 5 bases removed from V and 4 bases from J, the gap between germline ends came to 23 bases. The CDR3 has 16 residues. The germline V gene encodes CDR1 GTSNPN and CDR2 SVGIG (reference sequence). This CDR3 reads CAWRGTRWGPLTEAFF. CDR3 nucleotides: TGTGCCTGGCGGGGTACCCGATGGGGGCCCCTCACTGAAGCTTTCTTT. The full variable domain, rest sourced from reference TRBV30 and TRBJ1-1, is SQTIHQWPATLVQPVGSPLSLECTVEGTSNPNLYWYRQAAGRGLQLLFYSVGIGQISSEVPQNLSASRPQDRQFILSSKKLLLSDSGFYLCAWRGTRWGPLTEAFFGQGTRLTVV.

The rearrangement joins TRBV7-2 to TRBJ1-6; D is uncertain. Trimming took off 3 bases at V and 7 bases at J, with 4 bases between the two ends. This CDR3 region has 12 residues. Germline CDR1 and CDR2: SGHTA and FQGNSA. As DNA, the CDR3 is TGTGCCAGCAGCTTCCAGAATTCACCCCTCCACTTT. Protein: CASSFQNSPLHF.

This chain uses TRBV14 with TRBJ1-2; maybe TRBD1 (5 bases). The V gene's germline CDR1 is SGHDN and CDR2 FVKESK. V lost 3 bases, J lost 4 bases, and 9 bases lay in between. This CDR3 comprises 13 residues. CDR3: CASSHRGLYGYTF. The CDR3, as DNA: TGTGCCAGCAGCCACCGGGGCCTCTATGGCTACACCTTC.

This chain uses TRBV4-1 with TRBJ1-5; D is possibly TRBD1 (6 bases). Trimming took off 4 bases at V and 9 bases at J, with 16 bases between the two ends. The CDR3 contains 14 residues. Looked up from germline, CDR1 is MGHRA and CDR2 is YSYEKL. The CDR3 DNA reads as TGCGCCAGCAGCCCTCAGGGGCCGGAGGGGCCCCAGCATTTT. It specifies CASSPQGPEGPQHF.

Here the CDR3 reads CASKGAGREAGELFF. The CDR3 DNA reads as TGTGCCAGTAAGGGGGCAGGGAGGGAGGCCGGGGAGCTGTTTTTT. The chain couples TRBV19 to TRBJ2-2, with D tentatively TRBD1 or TRBD2 (7 bases each). The ends were cut back, 7 bases at V and 6 bases at J, with 18 bases in the middle. This CDR3 contains 15 residues. Germline V CDR1 and CDR2: LNHDA, SQIVND (reference sequence).

This chain links TRBV20-1 with TRBJ1-1, with a weak D call TRBD1 (6 bases). Germline assignment: CDR1 DFQATT and CDR2 SNEGSKA (reference sequence). Trimming removed 1 base from V and 13 bases from J, with 13 bases in between. The CDR3 covers 11 residues. The CDR3 loop reads CSARVDRRDFF. In nucleotides, the CDR3 is TGCAGTGCTAGAGTGGACAGAAGGGATTTCTTT.